The 23 T cell receptor beta chains presented below share a single source sample, sequenced in a study of blood T cell repertoires in COVID-19. TCRdb's table, derived via immunoSEQ multiplex PCR, lists solely in-frame clones and lacks some. The data contain about 90,000 clones, around 85% of them singletons. The sequenced sample consisted of peripheral blood. The source of these receptors is a man aged 45 to 65 with acute or convalescent COVID-19.

V and J are TRBV20-1 and TRBJ2-7; 7 nucleotides align to TRBD2. The CDR3 totals 14 residues. Trimming removed 3 bases from V and 4 bases from J; junction bases left unmatched: 9. CDR1 is DFQATT, CDR2 SNEGSKA, per germline (reference sequence). The DNA of the CDR3 is TGCAGTGCTAGTTCCGCGGGAGTCGCGTACGAGCAGTACTTC. Translating gives CSASSAGVAYEQYF.

This chain uses TRBV4-3 with TRBJ2-3, with TRBD2 matching over 8 bases. CDR1 and CDR2 from the germline V gene are LGHNA and YSLEER. The ends lost 1 base at V and 2 bases at J; junction bases unmatched: 5. This CDR3 region has 16 residues. The CDR3 coding sequence is TGCGCCAGCAGCCAAGTTACGGGGGGGCCCACAGATACGCAGTATTTT. Encoded protein: CASSQVTGGPTDTQYF.

The chain joins TRBV6-5 to TRBJ2-7; D uncertain. Germline CDR1 is MNHEY and CDR2 is SVGAGI. Trimming stripped 7 bases from V and 0 bases from J, with 10 bases between. The CDR3 covers 13 residues. CDR3 in DNA: TGTGCCAGCACTGCAGGCCTCTCCTACGAGCAGTACTTC. Translated: CASTAGLSYEQYF.

In this sample, this clone turned up once. This chain joins TRBV7-9 and TRBJ1-1, with TRBD1 matching over 7 bases. Losses at the gene ends were 2 bases for V and 4 bases for J; bases not matched to a gene: 1. CDR1 and CDR2 (germline): SEHNR, FQNEAQ (reference sequence). This CDR3 has 13 residues. CDR3 nucleotide sequence: TGTGCCAGCAGCTTACAGGGGGGCACTGAAGCTTTCTTT. Its protein product is CASSLQGGTEAFF.

This chain links TRBV30 with TRBJ1-4, with 9 bases aligning to TRBD1. The CDR3 consists of 14 residues. Trimming took 7 bases from V and 8 from J; bases not matched to a gene: 11. CDR1 is GTSNPN and CDR2 is SVGIG in the germline V gene (reference sequence). CDR3 sequence reads: CAFRTGTGSEKLFF. Written as DNA, the CDR3 is TGTGCCTTCCGCACGGGGACAGGGAGCGAAAAACTGTTTTTT.

The chain uses TRBV7-2 and TRBJ2-3; 9 bases line up with TRBD1. J was trimmed by 4 bases and V by 5 bases; bases with no gene match: 7. Germline CDR1 and CDR2: SGHTA and FQGNSA. The CDR3 extends over 15 amino acids. DNA for the CDR3: TGTGCCAGCAGCAGGGGACAGGGTTCATCAGATACGCAGTATTTT. Residues: CASSRGQGSSDTQYF.

The chain employs TRBV12-1 and TRBJ2-4; no DNA check was done on the table's D call, TRBD2. TRBV12-1 is a documented pseudogene. This CDR3 contains 22 residues. The CDR3 protein is CASSSPNPGLASGGGAKNIQYF. The CDR3 DNA is TGTGCCAGCAGCTCTCCAAACCCGGGACTAGCGTCGGGAGGCGGAGCCAAAAACATTCAGTACTTC.

This chain joins TRBV18 and TRBJ2-4; D remains ambiguous. The CDR3 extends over 14 amino acids. Germline V gene data show CDR1 as KGHSH and CDR2 as LQKENI. V was pared by 4 bases and J by 2 bases, with 9 bases between. CDR3 amino acids: CASSRDGSKNIQYF. The CDR3 DNA reads TGTGCCAGCTCACGAGACGGGTCCAAAAACATTCAGTACTTC.

The chain combines TRBV18 with TRBJ1-4; possibly TRBD1 for D (5 bases). This CDR3 is 15 amino acids long. Germline V gives CDR1 KGHSH, CDR2 LQKENI. The V end was cut by 2 bases, the J end by 8 bases, with 15 bases between. For the CDR3, the DNA is TGTGCCAGCTCACCAACTATCCAGGGTCAGGAAAAACTGTTTTTT. Protein: CASSPTIQGQEKLFF.

The chain recombines TRBV7-3 with TRBJ2-1; 10 bases are shared with TRBD1. Per germline, CDR1 SGHTA and CDR2 FQGTGA. V dropped 2 bases and J dropped 6; count of bases not matched to a gene: 7. This CDR3 contains 16 residues. CDR3 coding DNA: TGTGCCAGCAGCTTATCACCGGGACAGGGGTTCAATGAGCAGTTCTTC. This sequence encodes CASSLSPGQGFNEQFF.

The V call is TRBV6-4, the J call TRBJ1-3; 8 bases match TRBD1. Germline V gene lookup returns CDR1 MRHNA and CDR2 SNTAGT. The V gene end was trimmed by 6 bases and the J gene end by 0 bases; junction bases not matched to a gene: 4. The CDR3 has 15 residues. The DNA for the CDR3 is TGTGCCAGCAGCGGACAGGGAGTCTCTGGAAACACCATATATTTT. Its protein product is CASSGQGVSGNTIYF.

The V gene is TRBV6-1, the J gene TRBJ2-7; no reliable D call. There are 13 residues in the CDR3. Trimming stripped 0 bases from V and 4 bases from J, with 7 bases between. CDR1 and CDR2 from the germline V gene are MNHNS and SASEGT. CDR3 nucleotides: TGTGCCAGCAGTGAAGCTTACAGTTACGAGCAGTACTTC. This gives the protein CASSEAYSYEQYF.

This chain uses TRBV7-9 with TRBJ1-1, with TRBD1 as a possible D gene (5 bases). This CDR3 contains 15 residues. With 1 base removed from V and 0 bases from J, the gap between germline ends came to 9 bases. Per germline, CDR1 SEHNR and CDR2 FQNEAQ (reference sequence). Here the CDR3 reads CASSLGAGLNTEAFF. The CDR3 nucleotides are TGTGCCAGCAGCTTAGGGGCAGGGTTGAACACTGAAGCTTTCTTT.

This clone was seen ten or more times. This chain uses TRBV19 with TRBJ2-1; possible D gene TRBD2, 6 bases. Germline CDR1 and CDR2: LNHDA and SQIVND (reference sequence). The CDR3 is made up of 15 amino acids. Trimming removed 3 bases at V and 6 bases at J, with 15 bases between. Here the CDR3 reads CASSIFGGAGNEQFF. The CDR3 coding sequence is TGTGCCAGTAGTATTTTCGGAGGGGCCGGCAATGAGCAGTTCTTC. The full variable domain, in which reference TRBV19 and TRBJ2-1 provide the parts outside the CDR3, is DGGITQSPKYLFRKEGQNVTLSCEQNLNHDAMYWYRQDPGQGLRLIYYSQIVNDFQKGDIAEGYSVSREKKESFPLTVTSAQKNPTAFYLCASSIFGGAGNEQFFGPGTRLTVL.

The CDR3 coding sequence is TGTGCCAGCAGCCAAACGGAAATCGACTATACAACAACCAACACCGGGGAGCTGTTTTTT. The encoded protein is CASSQTEIDYTTTNTGELFF. The chain carries TRBV4-2 and TRBJ2-2; tentative D call: TRBD2 (5 bases). V dropped 2 bases and J dropped 2 bases, with 24 bases sitting between them. Germline CDR1 reads LGHNA; CDR2 reads YNFKEQ. The CDR3 sequence is 20 residues long.

This rearrangement joins TRBV9 to TRBJ2-1; the match to TRBD2 covers 10 bases. Germline CDR1 SGDLS, CDR2 YYNGEE. The CDR3 consists of 14 residues. V trimming: 4 bases; J trimming: 6 bases; junction bases outside the gene matches: 4. CDR3 in DNA: TGTGCCAGCAGCTTACGACTAGCGGGCAATGAGCAGTTCTTC. This codes for CASSLRLAGNEQFF.

CDR3 region: CSASGSGFTDTQYF. The CDR3 DNA follows: TGCAGTGCTAGTGGTAGCGGGTTCACAGATACGCAGTATTTT. The chain combines TRBV20-1 with TRBJ2-3; 7 nucleotides agree with TRBD2. In germline, CDR1 is DFQATT, CDR2 SNEGSKA (reference sequence). The CDR3 length is 14 residues. J was trimmed by 2 bases and V by 3 bases; bases with no gene match: 5.

This clone was recorded only once. The V call is TRBV19, the J call TRBJ1-5; possibly TRBD1 for D (5 bases). From germline, CDR1 is LNHDA and CDR2 SQIVND (reference sequence). The V gene lost 7 bases and the J gene lost 0 bases, with 16 bases spanning the gap. The CDR3 is 16 residues long. In DNA form, the CDR3 reads TGTGCCAGTATAGGGCAGGGAGGGTATAGCAATCAGCCCCAGCATTTT. Translation gives CASIGQGGYSNQPQHF.

This clone was counted at least ten times. The V call is TRBV7-9, the J call TRBJ1-2; a possible D gene is TRBD1 (5 bases). Trimming cost V 9 bases and J 1 base, with 9 bases left between them. Germline CDR1 and CDR2: SEHNR and FQNEAQ (reference sequence). The CDR3 has 12 amino acids. CDR3 coding DNA: TGTGCCAGGGACAAAAATAACTATGGCTACACCTTC. It translates to CARDKNNYGYTF.

With respect to this clone: At the DNA level, this CDR3 is encoded by other sequences in the same sample as well. CDR3 in amino acids: CASSYSGQGTNEKLFF. The CDR3 nucleotides are TGTGCCAGCAGTTACTCCGGACAGGGGACAAATGAAAAACTGTTTTTT. The chain joins TRBV6-5 to TRBJ1-4; 9 nucleotides align to TRBD1. The V and J ends lost 0 bases and 5 bases, in that order; junction bases with no gene match: 4. The CDR3 runs 16 residues. Germline assignment: CDR1 MNHEY and CDR2 SVGAGI.

This sequence joins TRBV6-5 and TRBJ2-5; 8 bases fit TRBD1. This CDR3 contains 15 residues. V shed 6 bases and J 4 bases; nucleotides not matched to a gene: 10. Germline V CDR1 and CDR2: MNHEY, SVGAGI. The CDR3 DNA sequence: TGTGCCAGCAGGAGAGACAGGGGCTTGGGAGAGACCCAGTACTTC. Translating it yields CASRRDRGLGETQYF.

The chain recombines TRBV6-5 with TRBJ1-6, with D maybe TRBD1 (6 bases). This CDR3 spans 15 amino acids. CDR1 and CDR2 (germline): MNHEY, SVGAGI. Trimming took off 6 bases at V and 8 bases at J, with 17 bases between the two ends. CDR3 sequence reads: CASRAPGHGDSPLHF. The CDR3 coding sequence is TGTGCCAGCAGAGCACCGGGACACGGAGATTCACCCCTCCACTTT.

This rearrangement joins TRBV30 to TRBJ1-1, with TRBD1 as a possible D gene (6 bases). Looked up from germline, CDR1 is GTSNPN and CDR2 is SVGIG (reference sequence). The length of the CDR3 is 12 residues. V dropped 2 bases and J dropped 8 bases, with 12 bases sitting between them. Written as DNA, the CDR3 is TGTGCCTGGAGTACCCAGGGGATGGAAGCTTTCTTT. Translating it yields CAWSTQGMEAFF.